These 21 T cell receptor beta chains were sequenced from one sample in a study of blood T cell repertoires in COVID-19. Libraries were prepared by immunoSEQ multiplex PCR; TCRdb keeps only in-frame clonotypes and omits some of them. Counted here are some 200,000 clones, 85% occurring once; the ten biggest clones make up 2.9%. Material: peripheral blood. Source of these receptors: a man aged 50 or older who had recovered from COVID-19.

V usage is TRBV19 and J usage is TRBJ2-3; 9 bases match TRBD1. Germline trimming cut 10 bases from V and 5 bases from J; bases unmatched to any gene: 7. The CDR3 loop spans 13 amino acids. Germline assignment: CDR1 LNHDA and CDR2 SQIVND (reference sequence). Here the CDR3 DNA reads TGTGCCACTAGAACAGGGGGCGGAGATACGCAGTATTTT. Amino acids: CATRTGGGDTQYF.

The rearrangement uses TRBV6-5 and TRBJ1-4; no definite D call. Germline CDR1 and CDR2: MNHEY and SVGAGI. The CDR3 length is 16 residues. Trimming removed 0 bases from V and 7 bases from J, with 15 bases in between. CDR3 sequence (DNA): TGTGCCAGCAGTTACTCGCCTCCAGTCCCTGGTGAAAAACTGTTTTTT. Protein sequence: CASSYSPPVPGEKLFF.

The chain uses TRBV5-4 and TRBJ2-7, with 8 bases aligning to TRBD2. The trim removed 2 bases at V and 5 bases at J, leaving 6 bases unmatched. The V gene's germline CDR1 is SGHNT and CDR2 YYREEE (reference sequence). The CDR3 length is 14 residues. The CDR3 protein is CASSLAGVPHEQYF. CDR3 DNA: TGTGCCAGCAGCTTAGCGGGAGTACCCCACGAGCAGTACTTC. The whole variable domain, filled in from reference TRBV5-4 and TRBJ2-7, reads ETGVTQSPTHLIKTRGQQVTLRCSSQSGHNTVSWYQQALGQGPQFIFQYYREEENGRGNFPPRFSGLQFPNYSSELNVNALELDDSALYLCASSLAGVPHEQYFGPGTRLTVT.

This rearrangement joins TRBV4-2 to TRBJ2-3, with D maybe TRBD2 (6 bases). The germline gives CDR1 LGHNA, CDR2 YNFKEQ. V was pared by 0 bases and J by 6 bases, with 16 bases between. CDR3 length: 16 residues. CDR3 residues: CASSQERFFGGDTQYF. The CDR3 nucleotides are TGTGCCAGCAGCCAAGAAAGGTTTTTTGGAGGGGATACGCAGTATTTT.

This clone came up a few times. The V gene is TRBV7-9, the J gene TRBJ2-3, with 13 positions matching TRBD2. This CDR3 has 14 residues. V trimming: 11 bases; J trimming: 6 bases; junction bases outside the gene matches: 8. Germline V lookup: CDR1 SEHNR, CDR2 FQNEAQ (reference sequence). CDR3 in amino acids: CAGSGTSGTDTQYF. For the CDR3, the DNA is TGTGCCGGTTCCGGGACTAGCGGGACGGATACGCAGTATTTT.

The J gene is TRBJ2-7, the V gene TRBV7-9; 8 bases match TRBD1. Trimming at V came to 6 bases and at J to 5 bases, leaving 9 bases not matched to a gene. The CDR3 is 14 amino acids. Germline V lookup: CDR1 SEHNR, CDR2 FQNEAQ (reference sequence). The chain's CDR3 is CASRRTGSTNEQYF. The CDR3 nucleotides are TGTGCCAGCAGGCGGACAGGGTCGACGAACGAGCAGTACTTC.

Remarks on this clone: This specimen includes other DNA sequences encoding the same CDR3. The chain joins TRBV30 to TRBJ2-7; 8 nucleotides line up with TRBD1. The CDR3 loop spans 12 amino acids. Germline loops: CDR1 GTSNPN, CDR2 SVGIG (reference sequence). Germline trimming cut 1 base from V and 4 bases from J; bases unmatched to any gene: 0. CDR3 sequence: CAWSGQGYEQYF. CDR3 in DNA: TGTGCCTGGAGTGGACAGGGGTACGAGCAGTACTTC.

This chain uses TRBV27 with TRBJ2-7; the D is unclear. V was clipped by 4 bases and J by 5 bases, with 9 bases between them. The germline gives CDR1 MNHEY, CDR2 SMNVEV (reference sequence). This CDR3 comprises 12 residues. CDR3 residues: CASSSPANEQYF. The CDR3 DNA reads TGTGCCAGCAGTTCTCCAGCGAACGAGCAGTACTTC.

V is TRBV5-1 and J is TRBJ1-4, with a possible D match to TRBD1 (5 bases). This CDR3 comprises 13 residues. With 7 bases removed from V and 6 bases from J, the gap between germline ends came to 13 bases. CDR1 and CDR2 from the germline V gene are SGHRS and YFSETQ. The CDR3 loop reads CASPRAGYEKLFF. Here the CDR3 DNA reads TGCGCCAGCCCTCGCGCAGGGTATGAAAAACTGTTTTTT.

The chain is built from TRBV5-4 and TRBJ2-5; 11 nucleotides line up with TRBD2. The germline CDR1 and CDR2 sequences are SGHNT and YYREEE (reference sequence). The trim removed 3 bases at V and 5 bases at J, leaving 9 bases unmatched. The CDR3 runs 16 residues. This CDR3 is CASSSRGLAGLETQYF. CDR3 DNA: TGTGCCAGCAGCTCACGAGGACTAGCGGGCCTCGAGACCCAGTACTTC. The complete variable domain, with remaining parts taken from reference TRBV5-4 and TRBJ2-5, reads ETGVTQSPTHLIKTRGQQVTLRCSSQSGHNTVSWYQQALGQGPQFIFQYYREEENGRGNFPPRFSGLQFPNYSSELNVNALELDDSALYLCASSSRGLAGLETQYFGPGTRLLVL.

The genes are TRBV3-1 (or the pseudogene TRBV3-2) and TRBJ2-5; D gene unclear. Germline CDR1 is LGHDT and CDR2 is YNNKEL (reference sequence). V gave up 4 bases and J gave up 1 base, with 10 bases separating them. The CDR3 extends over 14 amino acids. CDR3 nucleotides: TGTGCCAGCAGCCGCGTTACAGCCCAAGAGACCCAGTACTTC. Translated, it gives CASSRVTAQETQYF.

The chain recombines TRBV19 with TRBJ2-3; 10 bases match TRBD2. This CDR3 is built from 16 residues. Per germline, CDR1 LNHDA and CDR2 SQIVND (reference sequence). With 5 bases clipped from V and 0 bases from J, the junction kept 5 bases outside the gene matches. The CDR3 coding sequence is TGTGCCAGTAGTTTTACTAGCGGGGTAAGCACAGATACGCAGTATTTT. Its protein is CASSFTSGVSTDTQYF.

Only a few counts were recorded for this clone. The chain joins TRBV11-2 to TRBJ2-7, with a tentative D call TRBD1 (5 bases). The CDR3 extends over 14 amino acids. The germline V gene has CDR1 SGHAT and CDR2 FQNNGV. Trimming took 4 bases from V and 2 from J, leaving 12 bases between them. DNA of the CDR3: TGTGCCAGCAGCTCCCTCGACAGAACCTACGAGCAGTACTTC. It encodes CASSSLDRTYEQYF.

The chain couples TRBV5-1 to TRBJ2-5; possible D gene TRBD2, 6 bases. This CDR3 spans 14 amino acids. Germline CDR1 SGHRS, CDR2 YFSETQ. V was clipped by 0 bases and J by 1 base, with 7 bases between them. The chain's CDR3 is CASSLGRVQETQYF. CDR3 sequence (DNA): TGCGCCAGCAGCTTGGGGAGGGTCCAAGAGACCCAGTACTTC.

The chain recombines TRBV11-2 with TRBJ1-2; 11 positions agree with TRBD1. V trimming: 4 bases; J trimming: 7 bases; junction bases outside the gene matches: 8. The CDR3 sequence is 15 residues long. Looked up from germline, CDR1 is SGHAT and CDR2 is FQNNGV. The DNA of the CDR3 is TGTGCCAGCAGCTCGACCTCCGGGACAGGGGGTGGCTACACCTTC. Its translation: CASSSTSGTGGGYTF.

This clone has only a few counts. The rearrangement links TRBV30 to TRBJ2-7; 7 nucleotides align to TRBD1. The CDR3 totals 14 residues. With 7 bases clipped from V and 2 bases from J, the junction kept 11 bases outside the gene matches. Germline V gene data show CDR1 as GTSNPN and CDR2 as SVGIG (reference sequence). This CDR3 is CASHLRDSTYEQYF. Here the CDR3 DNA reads TGTGCCTCTCACCTCCGGGACAGCACCTACGAGCAGTACTTC.

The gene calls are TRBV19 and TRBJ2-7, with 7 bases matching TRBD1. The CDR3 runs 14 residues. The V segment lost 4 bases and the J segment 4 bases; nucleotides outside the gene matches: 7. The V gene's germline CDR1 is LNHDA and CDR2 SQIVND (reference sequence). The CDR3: CASSTGGSRYEQYF. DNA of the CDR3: TGTGCCAGTAGTACAGGGGGTTCGCGGTACGAGCAGTACTTC.

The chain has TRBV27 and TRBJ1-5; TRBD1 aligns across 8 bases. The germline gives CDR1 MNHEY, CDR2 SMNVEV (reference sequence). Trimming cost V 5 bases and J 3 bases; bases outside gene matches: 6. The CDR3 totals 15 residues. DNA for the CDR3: TGTGCCAGCAGTCGAGGACAGGGACCCAATCAGCCCCAGCATTTT. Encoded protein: CASSRGQGPNQPQHF.

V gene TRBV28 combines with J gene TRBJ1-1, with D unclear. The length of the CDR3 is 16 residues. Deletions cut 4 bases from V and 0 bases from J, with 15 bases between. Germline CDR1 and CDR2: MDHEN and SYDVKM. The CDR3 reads CASSSPGSAMNTEAFF. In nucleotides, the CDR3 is TGTGCCAGCAGTTCCCCGGGTTCAGCTATGAACACTGAAGCTTTCTTT.

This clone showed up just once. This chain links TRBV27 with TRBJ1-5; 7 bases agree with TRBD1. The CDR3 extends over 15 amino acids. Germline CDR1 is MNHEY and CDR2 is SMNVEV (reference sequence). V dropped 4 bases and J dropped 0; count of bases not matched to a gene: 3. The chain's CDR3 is CASSSRGNSNQPQHF. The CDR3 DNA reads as TGTGCCAGCAGTTCCAGGGGGAATAGCAATCAGCCCCAGCATTTT.

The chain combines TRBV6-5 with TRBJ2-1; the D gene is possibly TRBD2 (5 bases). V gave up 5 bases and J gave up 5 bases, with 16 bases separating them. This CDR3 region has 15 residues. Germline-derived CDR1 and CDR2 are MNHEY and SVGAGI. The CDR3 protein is CASSIDGSADNEQFF. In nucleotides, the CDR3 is TGTGCCAGCAGTATTGACGGGTCAGCGGACAATGAGCAGTTCTTC.